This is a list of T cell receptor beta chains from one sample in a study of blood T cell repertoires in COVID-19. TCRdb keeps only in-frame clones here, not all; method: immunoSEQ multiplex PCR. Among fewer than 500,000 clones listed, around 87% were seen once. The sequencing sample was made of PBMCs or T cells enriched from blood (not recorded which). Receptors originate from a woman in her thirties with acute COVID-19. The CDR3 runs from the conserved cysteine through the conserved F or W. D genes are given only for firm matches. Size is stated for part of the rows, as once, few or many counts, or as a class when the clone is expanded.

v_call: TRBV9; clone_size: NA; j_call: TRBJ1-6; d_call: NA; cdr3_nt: TGTGCCAGCAGCGTAGGCGTGGGAGGCTCACCCCTCCACTTT; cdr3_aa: CASSVGVGGSPLHF
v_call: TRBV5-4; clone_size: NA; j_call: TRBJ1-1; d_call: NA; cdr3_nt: TGTGCCAGCAGCGCGGACAACCTGAACACTGAAGCTTTCTTT; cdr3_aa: CASSADNLNTEAFF
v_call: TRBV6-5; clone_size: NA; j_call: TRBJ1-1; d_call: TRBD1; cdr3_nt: TGTGCCAGCAGCAAAGGACAGGAGAACACTGAAGCTTTCTTT; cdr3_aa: CASSKGQENTEAFF
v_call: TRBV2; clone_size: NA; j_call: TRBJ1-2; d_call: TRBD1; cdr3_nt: TGTGCCAGCAGGGACAGGGGGCCTTTTGGCTACACCTTC; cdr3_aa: CASRDRGPFGYTF
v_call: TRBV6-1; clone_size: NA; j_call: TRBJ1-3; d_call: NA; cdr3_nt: TGTGCCAGCAGTGAACTCAGGGTCGGAAACACCATATATTTT; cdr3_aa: CASSELRVGNTIYF
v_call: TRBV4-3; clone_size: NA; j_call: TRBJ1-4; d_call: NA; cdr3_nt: TGCGCCAGCAGCCAAGGAGTACGCGAAAAACTGTTTTTT; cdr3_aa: CASSQGVREKLFF
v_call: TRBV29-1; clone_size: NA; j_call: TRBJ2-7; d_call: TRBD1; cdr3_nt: TGCAGCGTTGAAGGGGACAGCTCCTACGAGCAGTACTTC; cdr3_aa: CSVEGDSSYEQYF
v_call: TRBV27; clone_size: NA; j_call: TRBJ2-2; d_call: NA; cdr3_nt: TGTGCCAGCAGAGGTAGGGGTACCGGGGAGCTGTTTTTT; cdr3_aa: CASRGRGTGELFF
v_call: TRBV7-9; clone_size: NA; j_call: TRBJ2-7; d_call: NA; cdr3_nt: TGTGCCAGCAGCACCGCAGGGGCTATCTCCTACGAGCAGTACTTC; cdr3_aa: CASSTAGAISYEQYF
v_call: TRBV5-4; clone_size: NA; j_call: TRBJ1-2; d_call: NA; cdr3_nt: TGTGCCAGCAGCTTGCGTGCAGGGTTCGGGCCGTATGGCTACACCTTC; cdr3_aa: CASSLRAGFGPYGYTF
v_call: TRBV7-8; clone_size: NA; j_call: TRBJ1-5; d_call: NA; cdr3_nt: TGTGCCAGCAGCTTAGCGCCAGGGCCTCAGCCCCAGCATTTT; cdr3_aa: CASSLAPGPQPQHF
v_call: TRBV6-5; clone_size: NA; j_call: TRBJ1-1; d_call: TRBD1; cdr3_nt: TGTGCCAGCAGGCGGAAACGGACAGGGGACACTGAAGCTTTCTTT; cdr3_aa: CASRRKRTGDTEAFF
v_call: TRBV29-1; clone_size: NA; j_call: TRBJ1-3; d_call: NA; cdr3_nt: TGCAGCGTTGCCGAACTTTCCGGAAACACCATATATTTT; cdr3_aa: CSVAELSGNTIYF
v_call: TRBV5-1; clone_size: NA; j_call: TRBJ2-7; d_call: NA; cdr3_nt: TGCGCCAGCAGCCTGACCGACAGCTACGAGCAGTACTTC; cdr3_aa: CASSLTDSYEQYF
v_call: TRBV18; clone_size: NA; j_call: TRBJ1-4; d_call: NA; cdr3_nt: TGTGCCAGCTCACCCGGCAGGGCTGAAAAACTGTTTTTT; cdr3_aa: CASSPGRAEKLFF
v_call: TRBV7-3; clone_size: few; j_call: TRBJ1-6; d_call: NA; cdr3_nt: TGTGCCAGCAGCTCAGGAAACCAAAATTCACCCCTCCACTTT; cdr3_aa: CASSSGNQNSPLHF
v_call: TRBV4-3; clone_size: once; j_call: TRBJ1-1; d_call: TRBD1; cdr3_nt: TGCGCCAGCAGCCAAGTTGGACTCCGGGACAGGGAATTGGTCAACACTGAAGCTTTCTTT; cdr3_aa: CASSQVGLRDRELVNTEAFF
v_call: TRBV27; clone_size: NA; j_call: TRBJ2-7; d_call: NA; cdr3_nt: TGTGCCAGCAGTTTCACTAGAGGATCCTACGAGCAGTACTTC; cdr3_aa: CASSFTRGSYEQYF
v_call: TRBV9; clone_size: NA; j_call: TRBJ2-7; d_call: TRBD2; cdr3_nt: TGTGCCAGCAGCGTAGGGGCTAGCGGGGAGTACGAGGAGCAGTACTTC; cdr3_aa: CASSVGASGEYEEQYF
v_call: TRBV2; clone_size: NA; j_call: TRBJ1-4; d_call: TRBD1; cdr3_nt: TGTGCCAGCAGAGGACAGGGGCGGGAAAAACTGTTTTTT; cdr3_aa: CASRGQGREKLFF
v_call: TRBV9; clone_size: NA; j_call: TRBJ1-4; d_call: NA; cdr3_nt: TGTGCCAGCATGGGAGTGGGCGAAAAACTGTTTTTT; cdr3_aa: CASMGVGEKLFF
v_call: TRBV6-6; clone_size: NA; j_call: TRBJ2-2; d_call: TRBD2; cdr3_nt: TGTGCCAGCAGTTACCATAGCGGGGGTTCATCCGGGGAGCTGTTTTTT; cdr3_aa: CASSYHSGGSSGELFF
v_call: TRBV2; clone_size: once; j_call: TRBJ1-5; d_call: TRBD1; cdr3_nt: TGTGCCAGCAGTGGGACAGGGGGCACTCAGCCCCAGCATTTT; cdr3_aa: CASSGTGGTQPQHF
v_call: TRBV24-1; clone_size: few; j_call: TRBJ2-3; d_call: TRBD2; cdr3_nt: TGTGCCACCAGTGGACAAGCGGGGGGCCTCACAGATACGCAGTATTTT; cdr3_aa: CATSGQAGGLTDTQYF
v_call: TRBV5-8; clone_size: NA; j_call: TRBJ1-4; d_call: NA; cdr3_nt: TGTGCCAGCAGCTTGGCGAGGGGGACTAATGAAAAACTGTTTTTT; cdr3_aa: CASSLARGTNEKLFF
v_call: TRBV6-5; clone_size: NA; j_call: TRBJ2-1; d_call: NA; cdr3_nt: TGTGCCAGCAAGGAGCTCGATGAGCAGTTCTTC; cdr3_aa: CASKELDEQFF
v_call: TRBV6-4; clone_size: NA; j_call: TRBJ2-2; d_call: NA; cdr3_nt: TGTGCCAGCAGCTACTGGGAGAGCACCGGGGAGCTGTTTTTT; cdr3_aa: CASSYWESTGELFF
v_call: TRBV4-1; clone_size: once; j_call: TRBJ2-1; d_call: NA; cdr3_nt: TGCGCCAGCAGCCAAGTACTCAGGGTCTCTTACAATGAGCAGTTCTTC; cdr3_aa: CASSQVLRVSYNEQFF
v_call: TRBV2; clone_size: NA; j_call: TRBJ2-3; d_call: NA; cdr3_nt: TGTGCCAGCGCCCTCCTAAATCGAGGAAGAACTAGCACAGATACGCAGTATTTT; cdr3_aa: CASALLNRGRTSTDTQYF
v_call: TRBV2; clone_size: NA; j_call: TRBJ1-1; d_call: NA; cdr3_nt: TGTGCCAGCATTCCGGGAGTCCGGACTGAAGCTTTCTTT; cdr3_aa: CASIPGVRTEAFF
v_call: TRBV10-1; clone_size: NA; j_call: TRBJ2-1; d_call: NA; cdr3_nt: TGCGCCAGCAGTGGGGGGCAAAGTTACAATGAGCAGTTCTTC; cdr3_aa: CASSGGQSYNEQFF
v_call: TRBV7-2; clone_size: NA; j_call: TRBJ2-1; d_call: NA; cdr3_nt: TGTGCCAGCAGCCCTGGTGGCGGTCGATTCTCCTACAATGAGCAGTTCTTC; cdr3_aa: CASSPGGGRFSYNEQFF
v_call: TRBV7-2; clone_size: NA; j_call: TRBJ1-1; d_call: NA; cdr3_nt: TGTGCCAGCAGCTTACGCCCAACTCTGGTAACAGGGCCACATGAAGCTTTCTTT; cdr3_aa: CASSLRPTLVTGPHEAFF
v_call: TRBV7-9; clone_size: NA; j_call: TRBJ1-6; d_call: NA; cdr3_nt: TGTGCCAGCAGCTTAGGGTTAGCCTATTCACCCCTCCACTTT; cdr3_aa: CASSLGLAYSPLHF
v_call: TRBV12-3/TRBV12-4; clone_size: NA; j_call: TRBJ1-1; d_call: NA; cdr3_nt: TGTGCCAGCGTGAGCACAGGGAACACTGAAGCTTTCTTT; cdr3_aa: CASVSTGNTEAFF
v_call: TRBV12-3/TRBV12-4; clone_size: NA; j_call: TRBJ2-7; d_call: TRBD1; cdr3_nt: TGTGCCAGCAGGGGGACAGGGTACTACGAGCAGTACTTC; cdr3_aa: CASRGTGYYEQYF
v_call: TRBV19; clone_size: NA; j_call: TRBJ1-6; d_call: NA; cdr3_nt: TGTGCCAGTAGTATATCGAGAGGATCACCCCTCCACTTT; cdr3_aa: CASSISRGSPLHF
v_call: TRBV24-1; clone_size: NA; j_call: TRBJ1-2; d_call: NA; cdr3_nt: TGTGCCACCAGCGCCAGGGCTAACTATGGCTACACCTTC; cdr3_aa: CATSARANYGYTF
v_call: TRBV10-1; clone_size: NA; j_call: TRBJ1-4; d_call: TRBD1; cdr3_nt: TGCGCCAGCAGTGAGGAAGACAGGGTCTTTAATGAAAAACTGTTTTTT; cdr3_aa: CASSEEDRVFNEKLFF
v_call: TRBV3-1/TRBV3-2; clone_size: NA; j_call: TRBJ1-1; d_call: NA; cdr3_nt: TGTGCCAGCAGCCCTACCTGGGGGGGGGACACTGAAGCTTTCTTT; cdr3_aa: CASSPTWGGDTEAFF
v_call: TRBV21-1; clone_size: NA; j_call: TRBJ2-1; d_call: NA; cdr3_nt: TGTGCCAGCAGCTCCCGGACTAGCGGGGGCAATGAGCAGTTCTTC; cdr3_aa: CASSSRTSGGNEQFF
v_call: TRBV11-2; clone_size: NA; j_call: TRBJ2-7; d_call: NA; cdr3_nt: TGTGCCAGCAGCGCACAGGGAATTCAGGAGCAGTACTTC; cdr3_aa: CASSAQGIQEQYF
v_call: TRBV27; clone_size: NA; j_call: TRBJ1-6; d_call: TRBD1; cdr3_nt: TGTGCCAGCAGCGGGACAGGATTGCATTCACCCCTCCACTTT; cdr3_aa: CASSGTGLHSPLHF
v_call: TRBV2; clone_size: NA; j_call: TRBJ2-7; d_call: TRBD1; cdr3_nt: TGTGCCAGCACCGAGGACAGGGTCCCCTACGAGCAGTACTTC; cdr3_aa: CASTEDRVPYEQYF
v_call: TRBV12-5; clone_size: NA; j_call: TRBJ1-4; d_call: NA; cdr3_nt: TGTGCTAGTGGTTTACCCAGGTCTGAAAAACTGTTTTTT; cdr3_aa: CASGLPRSEKLFF
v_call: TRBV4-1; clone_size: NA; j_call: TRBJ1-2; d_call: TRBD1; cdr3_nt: TGCGCCAGCAGCCGGGACAGGGTCGGTGGCTACACCTTC; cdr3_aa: CASSRDRVGGYTF
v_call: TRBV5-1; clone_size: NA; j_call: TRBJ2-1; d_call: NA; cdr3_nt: TGCGCCAGCAGCCTGGGAGGTCCGAGCTCCTACAATGAGCAGTTCTTC; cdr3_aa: CASSLGGPSSYNEQFF
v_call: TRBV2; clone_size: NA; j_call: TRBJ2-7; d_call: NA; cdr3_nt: TGTGCCAGCAGTGAGCAGGACTCCTACGAGCAGTACTTC; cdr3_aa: CASSEQDSYEQYF
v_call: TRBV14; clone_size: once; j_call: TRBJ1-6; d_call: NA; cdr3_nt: TGTGCCAGCAGCCAAGACAGGGTTCCTTCACCCCTCCACTTT; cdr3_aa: CASSQDRVPSPLHF